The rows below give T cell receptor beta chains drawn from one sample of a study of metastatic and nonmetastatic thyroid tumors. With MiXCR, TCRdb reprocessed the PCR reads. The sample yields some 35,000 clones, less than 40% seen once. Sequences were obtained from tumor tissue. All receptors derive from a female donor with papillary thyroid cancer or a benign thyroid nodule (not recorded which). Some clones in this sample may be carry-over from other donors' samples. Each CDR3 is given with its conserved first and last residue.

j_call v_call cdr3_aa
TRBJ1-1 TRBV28 CASSRPKGNTEAFF
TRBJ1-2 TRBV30 CAWRVGTDYGYTF
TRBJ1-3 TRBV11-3 CASSSWGVNTIYF
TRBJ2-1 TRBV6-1 CASSLTSGNEQFF
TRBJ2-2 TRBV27 CASSSLSGRAPGELFF
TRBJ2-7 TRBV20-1 CSADTSGYGYEQYF
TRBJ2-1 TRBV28 CASSFLLAVSYNEQFF
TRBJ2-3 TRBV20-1 CSGAGGSTDTQYF
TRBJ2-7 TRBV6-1 CASKDSGNEQYF
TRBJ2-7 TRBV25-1 CASSETTGHYEQYF
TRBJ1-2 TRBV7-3 CASSLTGMDGYTF
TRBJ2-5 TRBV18 CASSPRSQTEETQYF
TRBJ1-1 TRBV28 CASSLGGRSTEAFF
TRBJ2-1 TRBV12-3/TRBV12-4 CASSSRAARSEQFF
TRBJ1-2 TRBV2 CASSENPDPGYGYTF
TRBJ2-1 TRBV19 CASKAYEGNEQFF
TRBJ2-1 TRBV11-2 CASSSSGAPLGNEQFF
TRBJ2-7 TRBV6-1 CASSVTGTETYEQYF
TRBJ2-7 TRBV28 CASSFSNYEQYF
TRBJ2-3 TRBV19 CASSIEAGVTDTQYF
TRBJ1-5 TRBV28 CASSLGGTPYSNQPQHF
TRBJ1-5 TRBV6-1 CASSLGANQPQHF
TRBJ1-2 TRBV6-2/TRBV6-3 CASSPGIVGYTF
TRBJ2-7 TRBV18 CASSGVEQYF
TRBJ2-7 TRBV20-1 CSVPSGAMYEQYF
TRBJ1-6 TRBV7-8 CASSLNSHLPNNSPLHF
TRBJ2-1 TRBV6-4 CASSVGTSGNEQFF
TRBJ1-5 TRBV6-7 CASSWPSRDSNQPQHF
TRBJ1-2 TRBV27 CASSSRTVEANGYTF
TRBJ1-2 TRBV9 CASSVGQDRGYYGYTF
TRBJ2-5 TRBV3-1 CASSQGTSGEETQYF
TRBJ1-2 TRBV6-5 CASISDQGSWGGYTF
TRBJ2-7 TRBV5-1 CASSLPVTGGWSYEQYF
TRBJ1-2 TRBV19 CASSARVRDRGFYGYTF
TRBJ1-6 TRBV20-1 CSASEGRNNSPLHF
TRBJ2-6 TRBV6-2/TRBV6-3 CASRLSGANVLTF
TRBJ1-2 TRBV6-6 CASSYSGSTGSGYTF
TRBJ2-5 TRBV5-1 CASSFTSGRRGETQYF
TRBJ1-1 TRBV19 CASSIATRTGLDGEPTEAFF
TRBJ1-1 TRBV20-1 CSAKRDRNTEAFF